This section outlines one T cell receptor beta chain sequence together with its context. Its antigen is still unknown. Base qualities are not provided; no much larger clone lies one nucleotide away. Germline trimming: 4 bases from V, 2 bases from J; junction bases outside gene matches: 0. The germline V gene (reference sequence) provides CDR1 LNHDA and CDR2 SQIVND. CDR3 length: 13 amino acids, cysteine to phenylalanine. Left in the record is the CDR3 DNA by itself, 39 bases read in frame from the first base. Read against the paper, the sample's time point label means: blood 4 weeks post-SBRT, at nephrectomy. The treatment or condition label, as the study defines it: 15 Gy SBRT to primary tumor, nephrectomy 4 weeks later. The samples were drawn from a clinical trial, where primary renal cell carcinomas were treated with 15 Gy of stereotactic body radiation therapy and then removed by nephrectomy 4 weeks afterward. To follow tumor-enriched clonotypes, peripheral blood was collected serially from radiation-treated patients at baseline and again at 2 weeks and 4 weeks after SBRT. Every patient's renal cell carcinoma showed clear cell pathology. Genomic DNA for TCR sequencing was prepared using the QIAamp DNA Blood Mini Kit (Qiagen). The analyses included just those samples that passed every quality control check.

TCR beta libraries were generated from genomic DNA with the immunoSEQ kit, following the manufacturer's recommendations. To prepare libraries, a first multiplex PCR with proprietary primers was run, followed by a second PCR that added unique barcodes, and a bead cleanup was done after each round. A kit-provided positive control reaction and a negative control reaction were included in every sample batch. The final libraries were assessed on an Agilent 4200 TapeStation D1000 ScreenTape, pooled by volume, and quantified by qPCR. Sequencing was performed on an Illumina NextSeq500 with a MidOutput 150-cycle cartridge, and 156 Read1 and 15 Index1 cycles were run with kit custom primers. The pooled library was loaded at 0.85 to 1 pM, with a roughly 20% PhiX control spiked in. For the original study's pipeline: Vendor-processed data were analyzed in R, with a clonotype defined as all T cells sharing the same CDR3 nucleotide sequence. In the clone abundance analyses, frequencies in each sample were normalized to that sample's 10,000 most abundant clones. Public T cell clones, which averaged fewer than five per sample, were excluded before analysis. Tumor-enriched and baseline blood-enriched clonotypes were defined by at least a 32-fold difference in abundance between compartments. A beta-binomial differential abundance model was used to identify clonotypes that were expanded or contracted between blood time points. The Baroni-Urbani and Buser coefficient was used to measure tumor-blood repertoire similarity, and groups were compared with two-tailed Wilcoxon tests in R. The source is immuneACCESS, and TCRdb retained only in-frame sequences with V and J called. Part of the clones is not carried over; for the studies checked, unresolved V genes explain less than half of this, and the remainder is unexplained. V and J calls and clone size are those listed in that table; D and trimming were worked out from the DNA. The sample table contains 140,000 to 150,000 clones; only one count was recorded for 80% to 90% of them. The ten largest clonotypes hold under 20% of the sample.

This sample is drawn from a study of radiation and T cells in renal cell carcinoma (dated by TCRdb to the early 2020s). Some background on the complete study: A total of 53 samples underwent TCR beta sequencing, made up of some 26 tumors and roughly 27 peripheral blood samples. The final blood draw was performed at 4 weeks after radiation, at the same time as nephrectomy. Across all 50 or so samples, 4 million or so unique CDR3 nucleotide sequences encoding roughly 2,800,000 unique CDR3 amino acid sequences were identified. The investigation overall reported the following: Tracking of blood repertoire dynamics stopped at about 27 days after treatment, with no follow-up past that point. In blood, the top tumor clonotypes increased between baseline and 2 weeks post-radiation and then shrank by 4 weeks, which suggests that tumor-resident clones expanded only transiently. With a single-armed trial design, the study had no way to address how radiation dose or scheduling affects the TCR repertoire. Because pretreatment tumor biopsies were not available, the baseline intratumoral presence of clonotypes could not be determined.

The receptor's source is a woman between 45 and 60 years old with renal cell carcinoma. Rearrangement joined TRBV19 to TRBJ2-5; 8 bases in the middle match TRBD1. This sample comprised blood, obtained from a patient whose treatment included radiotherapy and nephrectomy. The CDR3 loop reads CASSRTGQETQYF. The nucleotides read TGTGCCAGTAGTAGGACAGGGCAAGAGACCCAGTACTTC.